This T cell receptor beta chain was captured in a study of T cells in Graves' hyperthyroidism and ophthalmopathy. There are many counts of this clonotype. Its antigen remains unidentified. Authors of the study amplified TCR beta CDR3 regions from RNA transcripts. The primer set for the first-round RT-PCR of the TCR CDR3 was HTBI. TCRdb analysed the multiplex PCR reads with MiXCR anew, one entry per CDR3 protein. The sample yields 250,000 to 300,000 distinct CDR3 sequences, about 15% seen once. Study conclusions and caveats: Ophthalmopathy onset followed model prediction by a median approximately seven months. Most clonotypes that expanded in the thyroid above 0.001 also showed up in blood.

CDR1 and CDR2 (germline): LGHDT, YNNKEL (reference sequence). The V gene lost 0 bases and the J gene lost 2 bases, with 10 bases spanning the gap. This CDR3 is 16 amino acids long. The TCR was taken from a woman aged 45-59 years with Graves' hyperthyroidism that later progressed to Graves' ophthalmopathy. Sequencing was carried out using blood. V and J are TRBV3-1 and TRBJ2-2, with D possibly being TRBD2 (5 bases). The CDR3 bases are TGTGCCAGCAGCCAAGAAGGGCTAGCCAACACCGGGGAGCTGTTTTTT. Translated, it gives CASSQEGLANTGELFF.